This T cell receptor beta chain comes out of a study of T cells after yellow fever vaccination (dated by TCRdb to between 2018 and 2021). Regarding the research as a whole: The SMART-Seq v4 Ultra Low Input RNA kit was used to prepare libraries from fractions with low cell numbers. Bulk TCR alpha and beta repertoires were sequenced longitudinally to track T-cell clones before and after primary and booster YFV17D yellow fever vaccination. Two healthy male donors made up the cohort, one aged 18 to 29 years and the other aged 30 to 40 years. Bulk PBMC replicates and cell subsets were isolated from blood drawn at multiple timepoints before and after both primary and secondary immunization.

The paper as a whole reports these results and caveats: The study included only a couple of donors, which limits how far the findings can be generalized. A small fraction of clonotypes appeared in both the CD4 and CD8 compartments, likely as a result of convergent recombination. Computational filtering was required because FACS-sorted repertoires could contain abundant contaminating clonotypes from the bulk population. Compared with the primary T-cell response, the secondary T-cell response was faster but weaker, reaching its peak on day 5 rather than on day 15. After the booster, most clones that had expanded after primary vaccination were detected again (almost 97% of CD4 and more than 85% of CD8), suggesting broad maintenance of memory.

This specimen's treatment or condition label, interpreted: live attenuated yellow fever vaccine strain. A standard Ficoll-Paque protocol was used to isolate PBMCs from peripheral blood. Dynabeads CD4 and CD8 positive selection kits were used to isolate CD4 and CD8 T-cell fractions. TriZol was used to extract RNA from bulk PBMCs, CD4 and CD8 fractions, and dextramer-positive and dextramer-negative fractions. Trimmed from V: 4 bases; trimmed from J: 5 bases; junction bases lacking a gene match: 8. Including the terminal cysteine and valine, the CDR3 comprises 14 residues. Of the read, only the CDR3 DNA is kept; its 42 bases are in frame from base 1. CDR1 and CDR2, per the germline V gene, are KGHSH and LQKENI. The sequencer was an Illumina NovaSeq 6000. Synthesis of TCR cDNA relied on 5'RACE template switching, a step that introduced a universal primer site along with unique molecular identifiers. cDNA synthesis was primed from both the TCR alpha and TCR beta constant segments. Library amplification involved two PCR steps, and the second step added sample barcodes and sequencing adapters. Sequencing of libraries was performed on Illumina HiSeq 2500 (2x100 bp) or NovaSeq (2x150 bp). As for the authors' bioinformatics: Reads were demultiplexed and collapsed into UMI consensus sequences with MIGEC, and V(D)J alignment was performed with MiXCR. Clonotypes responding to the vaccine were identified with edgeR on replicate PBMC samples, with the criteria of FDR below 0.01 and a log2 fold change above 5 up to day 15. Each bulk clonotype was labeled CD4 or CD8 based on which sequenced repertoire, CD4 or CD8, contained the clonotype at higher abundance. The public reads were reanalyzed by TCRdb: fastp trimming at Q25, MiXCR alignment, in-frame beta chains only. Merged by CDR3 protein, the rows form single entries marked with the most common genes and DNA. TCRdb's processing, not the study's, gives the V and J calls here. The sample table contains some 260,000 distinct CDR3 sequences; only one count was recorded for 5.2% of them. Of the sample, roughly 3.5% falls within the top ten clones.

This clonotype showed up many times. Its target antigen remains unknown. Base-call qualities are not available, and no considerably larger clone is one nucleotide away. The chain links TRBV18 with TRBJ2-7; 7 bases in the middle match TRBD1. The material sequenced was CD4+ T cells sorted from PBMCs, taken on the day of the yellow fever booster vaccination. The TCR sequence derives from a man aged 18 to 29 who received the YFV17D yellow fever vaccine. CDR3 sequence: CASSRRQGVDEQYV. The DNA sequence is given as TGTGCCAGCTCACGCCGACAGGGAGTCGACGAGCAGTACGTC.